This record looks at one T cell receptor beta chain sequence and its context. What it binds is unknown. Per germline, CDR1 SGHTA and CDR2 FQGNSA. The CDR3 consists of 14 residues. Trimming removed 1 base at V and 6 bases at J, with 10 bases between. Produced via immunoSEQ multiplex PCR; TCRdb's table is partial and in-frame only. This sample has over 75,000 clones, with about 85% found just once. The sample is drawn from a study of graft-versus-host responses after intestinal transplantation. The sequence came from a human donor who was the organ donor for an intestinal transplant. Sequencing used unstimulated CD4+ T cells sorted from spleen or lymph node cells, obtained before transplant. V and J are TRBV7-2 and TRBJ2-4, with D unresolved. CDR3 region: CASSLVAIRNIQYF. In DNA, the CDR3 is TGTGCCAGCAGCTTAGTAGCTATAAGAAACATTCAGTACTTC.